The next 19 T cell receptor beta chains were all read from a single sample in a study of early T cells in non-severe SARS-CoV-2 infection. TCRdb recomputed calls from the 5' RACE reads with MiXCR, one row per CDR3 protein. The sample lists 75,000 to 90,000 distinct CDR3 sequences, about 15% occurring once. The sample comprised whole blood. All receptors derive from an adult who was a healthcare worker with PCR-confirmed SARS-CoV-2 infection or an uninfected control (not recorded which).

The rearrangement uses TRBV12-3 or TRBV12-4 and TRBJ1-5; perhaps TRBD1 as D (6 bases). The V and J ends lost 4 bases and 3 bases respectively, with 7 bases between them. The CDR3 is made up of 13 amino acids. The CDR3 sequence is CASSWDNNQPQHF. CDR3 nucleotides: TGTGCCAGCAGTTGGGACAACAATCAGCCCCAGCATTTT.

The rearrangement joins TRBV5-1 to TRBJ1-6, with D perhaps TRBD1 (5 bases). The V gene lost 0 bases and the J gene lost 7 bases, with 8 bases spanning the gap. Germline V gene sequence: CDR1 SGHRS, CDR2 YFSETQ. This CDR3 comprises 14 residues. For the CDR3, the DNA is TGCGCCAGCAGCTTGGAACCAGGGAATTCACCCCTCCACTTT. Translated: CASSLEPGNSPLHF.

The chain recombines TRBV4-1 with TRBJ2-1; D gene ambiguous. The CDR3 length is 15 residues. Germline-derived CDR1 and CDR2 are MGHRA and YSYEKL. Trimming removed 2 bases at V and 5 bases at J, with 13 bases between. This CDR3 is CASSQHGSQDNEQFF. The CDR3 DNA follows: TGCGCCAGCAGCCAACATGGGTCCCAGGACAATGAGCAGTTCTTC.

The chain links TRBV12-3 or TRBV12-4 to TRBJ1-2; D not resolved. Between the trimmed V and J ends, which lost 8 bases and 0 bases, there was a span of 10 bases. CDR3 length: 13 residues. The DNA for the CDR3 is TGTGCCAGCTCCCCACAAGCTAACTATGGCTACACCTTC. It encodes CASSPQANYGYTF.

This clonotype has more than one count but fewer than ten. The chain combines TRBV7-6 with TRBJ1-3; no clear D gene. Trimming took off 1 base at V and 8 bases at J, with 9 bases between the two ends. The CDR3 consists of 13 residues. Germline V gives CDR1 SGHVS, CDR2 FNYEAQ. CDR3 residues: CASSLGRGDTIYF. DNA of the CDR3: TGTGCCAGCAGCTTAGGGCGCGGGGACACCATATATTTT.

This clonotype was seen ten or more times. This rearrangement joins TRBV28 to TRBJ2-7, with TRBD1 matching over 9 bases. This CDR3 region has 14 residues. V shed 3 bases and J 8 bases; nucleotides not matched to a gene: 8. The germline V gene has CDR1 MDHEN and CDR2 SYDVKM. This CDR3 is CASSFRRDREKQYF. The CDR3 coding sequence is TGTGCCAGCAGTTTTCGCCGGGACAGGGAAAAGCAGTACTTC.

This clonotype was seen a handful of times. The chain has TRBV12-3 or TRBV12-4 and TRBJ1-6, with 7 positions matching TRBD1. The CDR3 runs 15 residues. Trimming removed 5 bases from V and 5 bases from J; junction bases left unmatched: 6. The CDR3 nucleotides read TGTGCCAGCAGTCCCGGGACAGAGAATAATTCACCCCTCCACTTT. It encodes CASSPGTENNSPLHF.

At least ten counts were recorded for this clonotype. The chain recombines TRBV4-1 with TRBJ1-2; the D gene is possibly TRBD1 (5 bases). The CDR3 is 15 residues long. CDR1 and CDR2 from the germline V gene are MGHRA and YSYEKL. Trimming cost V 3 bases and J 6 bases, with 17 bases left between them. The CDR3 protein is CASSQGPVGINGYTF. CDR3 DNA sequence: TGCGCCAGCAGCCAGGGGCCGGTGGGGATCAATGGCTACACCTTC.

In its sample, this clonotype was seen a few times. V gene TRBV20-1 combines with J gene TRBJ2-3; TRBD2 aligns across 8 bases. There are 15 residues in the CDR3. The junction had 7 bases not matched to a gene; V was cut back by 3 bases and J by 2 bases. CDR1 is DFQATT, CDR2 SNEGSKA, per germline (reference sequence). The CDR3 reads CSARQTSGHTDTQYF. CDR3 nucleotide sequence: TGCAGTGCTAGGCAAACTAGCGGACACACAGATACGCAGTATTTT.

The chain recombines TRBV28 with TRBJ1-1; D might be TRBD1 (6 bases). This CDR3 is built from 15 residues. Trimming removed 6 bases at V and 4 bases at J, with 18 bases between. Germline CDR1 MDHEN, CDR2 SYDVKM. The CDR3 loop reads CASRLQGEISTEAFF. The CDR3 coding sequence is TGTGCCAGCAGACTACAGGGAGAGATAAGCACTGAAGCTTTCTTT.

This clonotype showed up many times. The chain is built from TRBV5-3 and TRBJ2-5, with TRBD1 as a possible D gene (6 bases). TRBV5-3 is an ORF, and what it does is uncertain. The CDR3 has 17 residues. V was pared by 3 bases and J by 0 bases, with 18 bases between. This CDR3 is CARSCPEGRGYQETQYF. The CDR3 DNA reads TGTGCCAGAAGCTGCCCCGAGGGAAGGGGGTACCAAGAGACCCAGTACTTC.

This clonotype has at least ten counts. This chain uses TRBV7-9 with TRBJ2-1; TRBD2 is a possible D gene (6 bases). This CDR3 region has 14 residues. Germline V CDR1 and CDR2: SEHNR, FQNEAQ (reference sequence). The germline V and J ends were trimmed by 3 bases and 5 bases, with 11 bases remaining between them. The CDR3 DNA follows: TGTGCCAGCAGCTTTGTGGGGGGACACAATGAGCAGTTCTTC. Protein: CASSFVGGHNEQFF. Full variable domain (remainder filled in from reference TRBV7-9 and TRBJ2-1): DTGVSQNPRHKITKRGQNVTFRCDPISEHNRLYWYRQTLGQGPEFLTYFQNEAQLEKSRLLSDRFSAERPKGSFSTLEIQRTEQGDSAMYLCASSFVGGHNEQFFGPGTRLTVL.

In this sample, this clonotype turned up many times. The J gene is TRBJ1-1, the V gene TRBV18; 7 nucleotides align to TRBD1. The V and J ends lost 6 bases and 1 base, in that order; junction bases with no gene match: 2. The CDR3 is 13 residues long. The germline V gene encodes CDR1 KGHSH and CDR2 LQKENI. The CDR3 loop reads CASSRQGNTEAFF. DNA of the CDR3: TGTGCCAGCTCCCGACAGGGGAACACTGAAGCTTTCTTT. Complete variable domain (other parts from reference TRBV18 and TRBJ1-1): NAGVMQNPRHLVRRRGQEARLRCSPMKGHSHVYWYRQLPEEGLKFMVYLQKENIIDESGMPKERFSAEFPKEGPSILRIQQVVRGDSAAYFCASSRQGNTEAFFGQGTRLTVV.

Points on this clonotype: The junction differs from germline at one of its ends, possibly a read error. The V gene is TRBV14, the J gene TRBJ2-7; perhaps TRBD1 as D (6 bases). The CDR3 runs 17 residues. Germline assignment: CDR1 SGHDN and CDR2 FVKESK. DNA of the CDR3: TGTGCCAGCAGCCAATCGGGACAAGGACGAAGCTCCTACGAGCAGCACTTC. Translation gives CASSQSGQGRSSYEQHF.

This rearrangement joins TRBV19 to TRBJ2-1; 15 bases align to TRBD2. Trimming at V came to 4 bases and at J to 5 bases, leaving 6 bases not matched to a gene. The CDR3 is 17 residues long. Germline CDR1 is LNHDA and CDR2 is SQIVND (reference sequence). The CDR3 coding sequence is TGTGCCAGTAGTACGGGACTAGCGGGAGGTTTGCACAATGAGCAGTTCTTC. This translates into CASSTGLAGGLHNEQFF.

This clonotype was observed a handful of times. The gene calls are TRBV12-3 or TRBV12-4 and TRBJ2-3; no clear D gene. Trimming removed 7 bases at V and 6 bases at J, with 14 bases between. This CDR3 contains 13 residues. The CDR3 sequence: CASTQQKSDTQYF. CDR3 bases: TGTGCCAGCACCCAACAAAAGTCGGATACGCAGTATTTT.

There are a few counts of this clonotype. The chain is built from TRBV24-1 and TRBJ1-1; TRBD1 matches 7 bases. Germline CDR1 and CDR2: KGHDR and SFDVKD. V was pared by 3 bases and J by 10 bases, with 10 bases of the junction left unmatched. The CDR3 extends over 14 amino acids. CDR3 DNA: TGTGCCACCAGTGATCCCAATGACAGGGCGGGAGCTTTCTTT. This gives the protein CATSDPNDRAGAFF.

This clonotype was observed at least ten times. V usage is TRBV11-2 and J usage is TRBJ2-1; D remains ambiguous. The germline V gene has CDR1 SGHAT and CDR2 FQNNGV. V lost 4 bases to trimming and J lost 5 bases, with 15 bases between them. This CDR3 contains 15 residues. In nucleotides, the CDR3 is TGTGCCAGCAGCTCCCAAGTCGGCCGAAACAATGAGCAGTTCTTC. Its translation: CASSSQVGRNNEQFF.

In its sample, this clonotype was seen many times. The chain carries TRBV12-3 or TRBV12-4 and TRBJ2-3, with 8 bases aligning to TRBD1. CDR3 length equals 16 residues. V lost 4 bases, J lost 3 bases, and 9 bases stayed unmatched. Here the CDR3 DNA reads TGTGCCAGCAGTTCAACCAGGGGGCTAGGGACAGATACGCAGTATTTT. Its translation is CASSSTRGLGTDTQYF.